A single sample is the source of the 5 T cell receptor beta chains below, sequenced in a study of blood T cell repertoires in COVID-19. Assay: immunoSEQ multiplex PCR; the TCRdb copy retains only in-frame clones and omits some. The repertoire holds fewer than 200,000 clones, approximately 82% seen once, with 22% in the top ten. The specimen was peripheral blood. The origin of the receptors is an elderly woman with acute or convalescent COVID-19.

The chain is built from TRBV9 and TRBJ2-3; TRBD2 aligns across 8 bases. The trim removed 2 bases at V and 1 base at J, leaving 9 bases unmatched. Germline V lookup: CDR1 SGDLS, CDR2 YYNGEE. CDR3 size: 17 residues. CDR3 sequence: CASSVRRAGVGTDTQYF. The CDR3, as DNA: TGTGCCAGCAGCGTGCGACGAGCGGGAGTGGGCACAGATACGCAGTATTTT.

V and J are TRBV6-1 and TRBJ2-2; 9 bases map to TRBD1. Germline-derived CDR1 and CDR2 are MNHNS and SASEGT. This CDR3 comprises 19 residues. The trim removed 8 bases at V and 5 bases at J, leaving 21 bases unmatched. CDR3 residues: CASRAIPGQGDGLTGELFF. CDR3 DNA sequence: TGTGCCAGCCGTGCGATACCGGGACAGGGTGACGGTTTAACCGGGGAGCTGTTTTTT.

The genes are TRBV5-1 and TRBJ1-5; unclear D gene. Germline V CDR1 and CDR2: SGHRS, YFSETQ. There are 13 residues in the CDR3. V lost 4 bases, J lost 5 bases, and 10 bases lay in between. The CDR3 nucleotides are TGCGCCAGCAGCCCCGCCGGGGATCAGCCCCAGCATTTT. It yields the protein CASSPAGDQPQHF.

This clone occurred once. The chain recombines TRBV2 with TRBJ1-2; D gene ambiguous. V lost 4 bases and J lost 2, with 8 bases in between. This CDR3 contains 13 residues. Germline lookup yields CDR1 SNHLY and CDR2 FYNNEI. CDR3 coding DNA: TGTGCCAGCAGTGGGACGGGAAACTATGGCTACACCTTC. Residues: CASSGTGNYGYTF.

The chain is built from TRBV27 and TRBJ1-5; D is uncertain. In germline, CDR1 is MNHEY, CDR2 SMNVEV (reference sequence). Deletions cut 7 bases from V and 3 bases from J, with 16 bases between. The CDR3 spans 15 residues. CDR3 in DNA: TGTGCCAGCACCCCCTCTAGAGACGCCAATCAGCCCCAGCATTTT. This gives the protein CASTPSRDANQPQHF.